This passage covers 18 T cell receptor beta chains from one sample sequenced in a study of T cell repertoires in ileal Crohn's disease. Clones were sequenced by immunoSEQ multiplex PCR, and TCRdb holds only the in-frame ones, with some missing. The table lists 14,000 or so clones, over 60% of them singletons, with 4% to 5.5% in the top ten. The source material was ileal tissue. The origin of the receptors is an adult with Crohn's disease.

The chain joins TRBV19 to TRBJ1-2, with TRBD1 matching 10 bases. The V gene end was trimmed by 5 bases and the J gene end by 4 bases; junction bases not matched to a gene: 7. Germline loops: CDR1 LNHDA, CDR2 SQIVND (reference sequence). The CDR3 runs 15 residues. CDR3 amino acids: CASSPQGQGTYGYTF. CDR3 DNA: TGTGCCAGTAGTCCCCAGGGACAGGGGACCTATGGCTACACCTTC.

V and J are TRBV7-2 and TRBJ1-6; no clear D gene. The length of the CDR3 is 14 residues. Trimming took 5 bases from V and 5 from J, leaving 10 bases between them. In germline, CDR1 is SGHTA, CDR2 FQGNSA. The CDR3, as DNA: TGTGCCAGCAGCCCGAGGCCCAATAATTCACCCCTCCACTTT. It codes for CASSPRPNNSPLHF.

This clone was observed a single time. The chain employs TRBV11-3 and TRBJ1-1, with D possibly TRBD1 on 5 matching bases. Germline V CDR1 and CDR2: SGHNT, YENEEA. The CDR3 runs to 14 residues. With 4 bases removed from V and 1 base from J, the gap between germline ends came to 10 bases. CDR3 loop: CASSSGLRNTEAFF. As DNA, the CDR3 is TGTGCCAGCAGCTCGGGACTCAGGAACACTGAAGCTTTCTTT.

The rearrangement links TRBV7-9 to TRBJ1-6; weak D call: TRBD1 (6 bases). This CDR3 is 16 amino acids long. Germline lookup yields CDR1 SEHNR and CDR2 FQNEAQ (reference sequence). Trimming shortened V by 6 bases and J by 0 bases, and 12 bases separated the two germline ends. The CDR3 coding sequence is TGTGCCAGCAGATCAGGGGAAAGCTCCTATAATTCACCCCTCCACTTT. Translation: CASRSGESSYNSPLHF.

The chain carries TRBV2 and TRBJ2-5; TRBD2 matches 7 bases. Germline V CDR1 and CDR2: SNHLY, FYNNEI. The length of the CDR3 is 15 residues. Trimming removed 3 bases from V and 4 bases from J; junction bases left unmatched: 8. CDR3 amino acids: CASSDGSGTIETQYF. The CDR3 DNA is TGTGCCAGCAGTGACGGGAGTGGGACTATAGAGACCCAGTACTTC.

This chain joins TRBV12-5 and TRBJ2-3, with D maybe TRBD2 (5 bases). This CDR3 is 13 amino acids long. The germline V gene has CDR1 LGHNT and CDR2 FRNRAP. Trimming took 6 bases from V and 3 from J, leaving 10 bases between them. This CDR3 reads CASGPGGTDTQYF. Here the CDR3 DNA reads TGTGCTAGTGGGCCAGGCGGGACAGATACGCAGTATTTT. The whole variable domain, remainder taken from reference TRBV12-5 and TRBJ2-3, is DARVTQTPRHKVTEMGQEVTMRCQPILGHNTVFWYRQTMMQGLELLAYFRNRAPLDDSGMPKDRFSAEMPDATLATLKIQPSEPRDSAVYFCASGPGGTDTQYFGPGTRLTVL.

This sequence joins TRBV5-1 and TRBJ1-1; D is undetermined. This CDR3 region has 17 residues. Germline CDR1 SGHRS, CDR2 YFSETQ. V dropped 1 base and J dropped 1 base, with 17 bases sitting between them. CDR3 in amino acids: CASSLFAALKRNTEAFF. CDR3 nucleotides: TGCGCCAGCAGCTTGTTCGCGGCTCTCAAGAGGAACACTGAAGCTTTCTTT.

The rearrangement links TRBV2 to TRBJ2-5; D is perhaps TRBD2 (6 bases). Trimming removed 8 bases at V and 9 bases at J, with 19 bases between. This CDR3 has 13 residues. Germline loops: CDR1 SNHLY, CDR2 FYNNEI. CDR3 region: CASRRDFARAQYF. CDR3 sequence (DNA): TGTGCCAGCCGCCGGGACTTCGCAAGGGCCCAGTACTTC.

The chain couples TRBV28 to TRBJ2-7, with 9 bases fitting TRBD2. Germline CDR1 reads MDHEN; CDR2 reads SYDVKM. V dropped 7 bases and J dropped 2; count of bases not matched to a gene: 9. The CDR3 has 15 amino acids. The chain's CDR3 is CASTRPGTSTYEQYF. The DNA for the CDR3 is TGTGCCAGCACCAGACCCGGGACTAGCACCTACGAGCAGTACTTC.

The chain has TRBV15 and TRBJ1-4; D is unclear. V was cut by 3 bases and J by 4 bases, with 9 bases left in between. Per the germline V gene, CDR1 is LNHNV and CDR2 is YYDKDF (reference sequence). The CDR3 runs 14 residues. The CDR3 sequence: CATSSMTGNEKLFF. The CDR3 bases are TGTGCCACCAGCAGCATGACGGGTAATGAAAAACTGTTTTTT.

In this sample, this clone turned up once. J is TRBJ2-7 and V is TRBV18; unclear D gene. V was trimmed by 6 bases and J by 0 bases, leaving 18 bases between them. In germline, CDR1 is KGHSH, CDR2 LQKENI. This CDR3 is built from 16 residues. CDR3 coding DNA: TGTGCCAGCTCGCCTTCTGGAGCAGTTAACTCCTACGAGCAGTACTTC. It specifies CASSPSGAVNSYEQYF.

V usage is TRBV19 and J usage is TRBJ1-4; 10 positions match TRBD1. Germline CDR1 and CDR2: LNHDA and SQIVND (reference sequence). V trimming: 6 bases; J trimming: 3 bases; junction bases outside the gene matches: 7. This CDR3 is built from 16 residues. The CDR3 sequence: CASRPGQGISNEKLFF. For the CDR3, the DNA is TGTGCCAGTAGACCGGGACAGGGGATTTCTAATGAAAAACTGTTTTTT.

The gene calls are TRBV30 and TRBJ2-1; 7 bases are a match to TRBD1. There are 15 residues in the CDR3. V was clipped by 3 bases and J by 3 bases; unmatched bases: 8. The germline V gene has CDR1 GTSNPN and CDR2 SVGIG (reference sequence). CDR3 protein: CAWRGDSRGYNEQFF. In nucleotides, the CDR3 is TGTGCCTGGAGGGGGGACAGCCGGGGCTACAATGAGCAGTTCTTC.

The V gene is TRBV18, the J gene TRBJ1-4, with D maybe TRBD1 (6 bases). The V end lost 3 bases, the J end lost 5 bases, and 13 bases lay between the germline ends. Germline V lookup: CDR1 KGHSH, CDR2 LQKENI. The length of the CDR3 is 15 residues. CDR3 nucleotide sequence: TGTGCCAGCTCACCGTTCAGGGACACCAATGAAAAACTGTTTTTT. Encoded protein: CASSPFRDTNEKLFF.

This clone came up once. The CDR3 loop reads CASSRIDRGDYEQYF. The CDR3 nucleotides read TGCGCCAGCAGCCGCATAGACAGGGGAGACTACGAGCAGTACTTC. This chain links TRBV4-1 with TRBJ2-7; the match to TRBD1 covers 8 bases. Looked up from germline, CDR1 is MGHRA and CDR2 is YSYEKL. V was clipped by 4 bases and J by 3 bases; unmatched bases: 8. The CDR3 runs to 15 residues.

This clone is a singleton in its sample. For the CDR3, the DNA is TGTGCCAGCAGTTACATCTTGGGACAGGATGGCTACACCTTC. Amino acid sequence: CASSYILGQDGYTF. The gene calls are TRBV6-5 and TRBJ1-2, with TRBD1 matching over 8 bases. Trimming removed 2 bases from V and 6 bases from J; junction bases left unmatched: 5. Germline V lookup: CDR1 MNHEY, CDR2 SVGAGI. The CDR3 is 14 amino acids.

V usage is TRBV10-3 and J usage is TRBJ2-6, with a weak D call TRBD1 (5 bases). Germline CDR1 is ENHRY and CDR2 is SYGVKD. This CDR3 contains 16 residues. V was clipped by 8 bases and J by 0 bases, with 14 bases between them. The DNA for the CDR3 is TGTGCCATCCTGCCAGGGTTTTCCTCTGGGGCCAACGTCCTGACTTTC. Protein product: CAILPGFSSGANVLTF.

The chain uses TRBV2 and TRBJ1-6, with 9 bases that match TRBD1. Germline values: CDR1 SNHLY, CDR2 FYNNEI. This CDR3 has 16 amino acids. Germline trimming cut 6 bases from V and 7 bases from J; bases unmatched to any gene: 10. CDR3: CASRVQGAGLNSPLHF. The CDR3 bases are TGTGCCAGCAGAGTACAGGGGGCTGGGTTGAATTCACCCCTCCACTTT.